This is a list of T cell receptor beta chains from one sample in a study of blood T cells in healthy people across ages. TCRdb used MiXCR to reprocess the 5' RACE reads, holding one entry per CDR3 protein. Here the sample spans roughly 2 million distinct CDR3 sequences, about 50% being singletons. Sequencing used blood. All receptors derive from a woman in her thirties or forties in good health. Both conserved end residues are part of each CDR3. D genes are given only for firm matches. Clone size is shown for a subset of rows, as once, few, many or a class of expanded clone.

d_call: .
j_call: TRBJ2-3
v_call: TRBV29-1
clone_size: once
cdr3_nt: TGCAGCGGAAGCCGACTATCCTCCACAGATACGCAGTATTTT
cdr3_aa: CSGSRLSSTDTQYF

d_call: .
j_call: TRBJ2-1
v_call: TRBV4-1
clone_size: .
cdr3_nt: TGCGCCAGCAGCCAAGATCCGAGCGGGACAACCTACAATGAGCAGTTCTTC
cdr3_aa: CASSQDPSGTTYNEQFF

d_call: .
j_call: TRBJ1-2
v_call: TRBV4-3
clone_size: .
cdr3_nt: TGCGCCAGCAGCCAAGATCATGGGGGGACAACAAGCGGCTATGGCTACACCTTC
cdr3_aa: CASSQDHGGTTSGYGYTF

d_call: .
j_call: TRBJ2-1
v_call: TRBV4-3
clone_size: few
cdr3_nt: TGCGCCAGCAGCCAAGAGGGCGAGAACTACAATGAGCAGTTCTTC
cdr3_aa: CASSQEGENYNEQFF

d_call: TRBD1
j_call: TRBJ1-2
v_call: TRBV2
clone_size: few
cdr3_nt: TGTGCCAGCAGCGAAACTTTCGGGACAGGGATCTATGGCTACACCTTC
cdr3_aa: CASSETFGTGIYGYTF

d_call: .
j_call: TRBJ2-3
v_call: TRBV7-2
clone_size: .
cdr3_nt: TGTGCCAGCAGCTTAGGATCCTTCACAGATACGCAGTATTTT
cdr3_aa: CASSLGSFTDTQYF

d_call: TRBD1
j_call: TRBJ2-7
v_call: TRBV27
clone_size: .
cdr3_nt: TGTGCCAGCAGTCTCCGACAGGGTATCGGATCCTACGAGCAGTACTTC
cdr3_aa: CASSLRQGIGSYEQYF

d_call: TRBD2
j_call: TRBJ2-7
v_call: TRBV20-1
clone_size: .
cdr3_nt: TGCAGTGCTAGGGGCGGACTAGACCTCTACGAGCAGTACTTC
cdr3_aa: CSARGGLDLYEQYF

d_call: .
j_call: TRBJ2-5
v_call: TRBV24-1
clone_size: few
cdr3_nt: TGTGCCACCAGTGATTCGGGGCCCCTGGTCCCCCAGGAGACCCAGTACTTC
cdr3_aa: CATSDSGPLVPQETQYF

d_call: .
j_call: TRBJ2-7
v_call: TRBV28
clone_size: .
cdr3_nt: TGTGCCAGCACCCAGGGATTCGGCTCCTACCAGCAGTACTTC
cdr3_aa: CASTQGFGSYQQYF

d_call: .
j_call: TRBJ1-4
v_call: TRBV2
clone_size: .
cdr3_nt: TGTGCCAGCACCAGGGCAGGAGTAACTAATGAAAAACTGTTTTTT
cdr3_aa: CASTRAGVTNEKLFF

d_call: .
j_call: TRBJ2-5
v_call: TRBV6-5
clone_size: .
cdr3_nt: TGTGCCAGCATTGAGGCTAACCAAGAGACCCAGTACTTC
cdr3_aa: CASIEANQETQYF

d_call: .
j_call: TRBJ2-6
v_call: TRBV20-1
clone_size: .
cdr3_nt: TGCAGTGCTAGATCCGGGGGCGTCCTGACTTTC
cdr3_aa: CSARSGGVLTF

d_call: .
j_call: TRBJ2-3
v_call: TRBV7-2
clone_size: once
cdr3_nt: TGTGCCAACAGGTCTGGCCCGGGAACAGATACGCAGTATTTT
cdr3_aa: CANRSGPGTDTQYF

d_call: .
j_call: TRBJ1-2
v_call: TRBV7-6
clone_size: .
cdr3_nt: TGTGCCAGCAGCCGTTCCGTGGGGGGGCACGATGGCTACACCTTC
cdr3_aa: CASSRSVGGHDGYTF

d_call: .
j_call: TRBJ2-3
v_call: TRBV12-3/TRBV12-4
clone_size: .
cdr3_nt: TGTGCCAGCAGTTTGTTACTGGAAATTTTCACAGATACGCAGTATTTT
cdr3_aa: CASSLLLEIFTDTQYF

d_call: .
j_call: TRBJ2-5
v_call: TRBV18
clone_size: .
cdr3_nt: TGTGCCAGCTCACTCCCGCCCCGGACAACGCAAGAGACCCAGTACTTC
cdr3_aa: CASSLPPRTTQETQYF

d_call: .
j_call: TRBJ2-3
v_call: TRBV7-3
clone_size: .
cdr3_nt: TGTGCCAGCAGCTTACGCCACCTTTCCGCCGATACGCAGTATTTT
cdr3_aa: CASSLRHLSADTQYF

d_call: TRBD1
j_call: TRBJ2-1
v_call: TRBV6-5
clone_size: .
cdr3_nt: TGTGCCAGCAGTTACTCCGGGACAGGGATCGACGAGCAGTTCTTC
cdr3_aa: CASSYSGTGIDEQFF

d_call: .
j_call: TRBJ2-5
v_call: TRBV10-3
clone_size: once
cdr3_nt: TGTGCCATCATCTTACAGGGTACTCAAGAGACCCAGTACTTC
cdr3_aa: CAIILQGTQETQYF

d_call: .
j_call: TRBJ2-3
v_call: TRBV6-2/TRBV6-3
clone_size: .
cdr3_nt: TGTGCCAGCATAGGGAACAGGCCCCACACAGATACGCAGTATTTT
cdr3_aa: CASIGNRPHTDTQYF

d_call: TRBD1
j_call: TRBJ1-5
v_call: TRBV6-2/TRBV6-3
clone_size: .
cdr3_nt: TGTGCCAGCAGTACCCAGGGGGCGCGGGAGCAGCCCCAGCATTTT
cdr3_aa: CASSTQGAREQPQHF

d_call: .
j_call: TRBJ1-2
v_call: TRBV27
clone_size: .
cdr3_nt: TGTGCCAGCGCCTCCGGGGTGGGTCTCTATGGCTACACCTTC
cdr3_aa: CASASGVGLYGYTF

d_call: TRBD1
j_call: TRBJ1-4
v_call: TRBV6-5
clone_size: few
cdr3_nt: TGTGCCAGCAGTTACTACAGGGGTAATGAAAAACTGTTTTTT
cdr3_aa: CASSYYRGNEKLFF

d_call: .
j_call: TRBJ2-7
v_call: TRBV9
clone_size: few
cdr3_nt: TGTGCCAGCAGCGTAGCTGTGGCAGGGCTTCAGGAAGAGCAGTACTTC
cdr3_aa: CASSVAVAGLQEEQYF

d_call: .
j_call: TRBJ1-2
v_call: TRBV6-5
clone_size: .
cdr3_nt: TGTGCCAGCAGATATATGGATACAGCAAACTATGGCTACACCTTC
cdr3_aa: CASRYMDTANYGYTF

d_call: TRBD2
j_call: TRBJ2-4
v_call: TRBV3-1
clone_size: .
cdr3_nt: TGTGCCAGCAGCCATGGGGGGGTGCTCAGCAAAAACATTCAGTACTTC
cdr3_aa: CASSHGGVLSKNIQYF

d_call: TRBD1
j_call: TRBJ2-3
v_call: TRBV6-1
clone_size: .
cdr3_nt: TGTGCCATTGACAGGGGGGCAGATACGCAGTATTTT
cdr3_aa: CAIDRGADTQYF

d_call: TRBD1
j_call: TRBJ2-5
v_call: TRBV11-2
clone_size: .
cdr3_nt: TGTGCCAGCAGCGCCGGACAGGGCGCGTCAACAGAGCAGTACTTC
cdr3_aa: CASSAGQGASTEQYF

d_call: TRBD1
j_call: TRBJ2-7
v_call: TRBV28
clone_size: .
cdr3_nt: TGTGCCAGCACCTCCCCGGCGGACAGGAACCACGAGCAGTACTTC
cdr3_aa: CASTSPADRNHEQYF

d_call: .
j_call: TRBJ2-6
v_call: TRBV7-6
clone_size: .
cdr3_nt: TGTGCCAGCAGCCCACAGGGCTCCGGTGGGGCCAACGTCCTGACTTTC
cdr3_aa: CASSPQGSGGANVLTF

d_call: .
j_call: TRBJ2-7
v_call: TRBV3-1
clone_size: many
cdr3_nt: TGTGCCAGCAGTCAGGGACAAGGCGAGCAGTACTTC
cdr3_aa: CASSQGQGEQYF

d_call: .
j_call: TRBJ2-1
v_call: TRBV29-1
clone_size: .
cdr3_nt: TGCAGCGCGCCCTCAGCGGGACAGAACTACAATGAGCAGTTCTTC
cdr3_aa: CSAPSAGQNYNEQFF

d_call: .
j_call: TRBJ2-4
v_call: TRBV6-1
clone_size: once
cdr3_nt: TGTGCCAGCAGTGAGGGCATAAGTCTAGCCAAAAACATTCAGTACTTC
cdr3_aa: CASSEGISLAKNIQYF

d_call: .
j_call: TRBJ1-2
v_call: TRBV21-1
clone_size: .
cdr3_nt: TGTGCCAGCAGCATAGGGGCAGGGGGCTCCCCTAACTATGGCTACACCTTC
cdr3_aa: CASSIGAGGSPNYGYTF